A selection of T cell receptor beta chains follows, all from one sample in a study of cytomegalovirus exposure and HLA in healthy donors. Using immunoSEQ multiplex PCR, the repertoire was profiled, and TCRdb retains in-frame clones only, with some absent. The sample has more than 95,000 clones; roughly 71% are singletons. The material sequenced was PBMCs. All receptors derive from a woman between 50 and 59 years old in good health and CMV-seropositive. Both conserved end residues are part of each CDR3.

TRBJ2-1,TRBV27,CASTPGTNYNEQFF
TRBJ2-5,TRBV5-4,CASSSTGTGDQETQYF
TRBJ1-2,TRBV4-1,CASSRGTGRGYTF
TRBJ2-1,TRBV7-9,CASGLAGGYNEQFF
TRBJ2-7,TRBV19,CASSMGGFQEQYF
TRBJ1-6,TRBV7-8,CASSSPSGQGRSPLHF
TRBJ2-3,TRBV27,CASSLSAGGTDTQYF
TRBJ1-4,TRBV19,CASSIGGTGNEKLFF
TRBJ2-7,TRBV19,CASSRQSTYEQYF
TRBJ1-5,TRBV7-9,CSSSPVAGGNQPQHF
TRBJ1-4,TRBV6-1,CASSELGQGNEKLFF
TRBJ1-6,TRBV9,CASSLKVQGNSPLHF
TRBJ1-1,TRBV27,CASSLVQDTEAFF
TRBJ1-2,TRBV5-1,CASKGGNYGYTF
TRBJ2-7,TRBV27,CASSLFGEEGVQYF
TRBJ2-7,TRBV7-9,CASSSQGQTFYEQYF
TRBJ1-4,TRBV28,CASSFWVEAVLREKLFF
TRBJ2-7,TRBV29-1,CSATEDRGDEQYF
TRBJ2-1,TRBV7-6,CASSPTVDRVNNEQFF
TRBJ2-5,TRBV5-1,CASRFSGGAEETQYF
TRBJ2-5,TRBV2,CASSEEGEETQYF
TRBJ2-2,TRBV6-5,CASSYGTGPTTGELFF
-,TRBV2,CASSEYGQNYEQYF
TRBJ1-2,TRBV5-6,CASSLDRGANYGYTF
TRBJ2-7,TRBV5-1,CASSWGGLSYEQYF
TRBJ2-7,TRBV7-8,CASSGAREQYF
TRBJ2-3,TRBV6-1,CASRIAGYTDTQYF
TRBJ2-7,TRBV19,CASSIDGARTYEQYF
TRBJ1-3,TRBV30,CAWSVSGSNSGNTIYF
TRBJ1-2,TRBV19,CASSNPTSYRVGYTF
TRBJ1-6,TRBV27,CASSLTGPGSPLHF
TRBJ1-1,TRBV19,CASEDRQNTEAFF
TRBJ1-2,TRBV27,CASSSTVSPRGYTF
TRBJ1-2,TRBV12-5,CASGLGRGSGYTF
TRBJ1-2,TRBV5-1,CASSLGGTGGIDGYTF
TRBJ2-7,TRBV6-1,CASSEGGTMYEQYF
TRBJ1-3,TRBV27,CASSRKPGQGYGNTIYF
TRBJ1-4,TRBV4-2,CASSQGGQDLIGLFF
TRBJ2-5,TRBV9,CASSVPGLAEETQYF
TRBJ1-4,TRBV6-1,CASKDRVNEKLFF
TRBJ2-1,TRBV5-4,CASSTRLAEVNEQFF
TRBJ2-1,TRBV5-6,CASSPGRVSSYNEQFF
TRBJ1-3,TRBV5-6,CASSSRQGAIGNTIYF
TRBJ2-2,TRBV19,CASTPTGGYTGELFF
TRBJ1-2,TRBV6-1,CASSEPTGQSFFYGYTF
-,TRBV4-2,CASSQDPGTASYEQYF
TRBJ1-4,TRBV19,CASSNRDISNEKLFF
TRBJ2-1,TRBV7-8,CASSRPLAGANNEQFF
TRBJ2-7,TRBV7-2,CASSLLFEQYF